This entry is about one TCR beta chain. The antigen is unknown. Using immunoSEQ multiplex PCR, the repertoire was profiled, and TCRdb retains in-frame clones only, with some absent. The table records 140,000 to 150,000 clones, 70% to 90% of them present only once. These data originate in a study of T cell responses to AZD1222 COVID-19 vaccine. Study-level information: Pooling of second doses given at about 4 or about 12 weeks was done.

General observations from the study: Spike-specific TCR repertoires showed rising breadth and depth after two AZD1222 doses. The donor group comprised mostly white British people and more females; the analysis possibly underestimated clonal diversity. Repertoire sampling occurred only after the peak T cell response.

Trimming cost V 0 bases and J 6 bases, with 14 bases left between them. Germline V CDR1 and CDR2: MGHRA, YSYEKL. This CDR3 is built from 16 residues. The sequence derives from an adult in good health. The sequencing here drew on peripheral blood, taken on day 0 of AZD1222 vaccination. This chain uses TRBV4-1 with TRBJ2-2, with a possible D match to TRBD2 (6 bases). The CDR3 protein is CASSQEMLWGAGELFF. The DNA of the CDR3 is TGCGCCAGCAGCCAAGAAATGCTGTGGGGGGCCGGGGAGCTGTTTTTT.